This TCR beta chain was retrieved from a study of siplizumab effects on memory and regulatory T cells. The CDR3 has 12 residues. CDR1 is SQVTM, CDR2 ANQGSEA, per germline. Assayed TCR templates numbered about 10^5 for each sample. Some clones are missing from TCRdb's copy, which holds only in-frame ones; the method was immunoSEQ multiplex PCR. This table holds tens of thousands of clones, 80% to 95% found once. Study-level results: Alloreactive sequences tracing back to unstimulated CD4+ memory cells fell significantly with siplizumab. Unstimulated naive T cells seemed to show more diversity than memory cells did, and they also seemed to be among the major contributors to the alloresponse.

As regards this clone: Its specificity is not known.

The sample taken for sequencing was CD8+ T cells sorted from blood. The sequence came from a human donor in good health. The genes are TRBV29-1 and TRBJ2-5; D is perhaps TRBD1 or TRBD2 (5 bases each). The J call may not be correct, given that the DNA end is closer to TRBJ2-7. In nucleotides, the CDR3 is TGCAGCGTTGTGGGGGTCACAAACGAGCAGTACTTC. Translation gives CSVVGVTNEQYF.